The 3 T cell receptor beta chains presented below share a single source sample, sequenced in a study of monozygotic twins with inflammatory bowel disease. Reanalyzing the 5' RACE reads, TCRdb keeps one entry per CDR3 protein, without DNA. The table gives approximately 120,000 distinct CDR3 sequences; the top ten clones make up 12% of it. The source material was blood. Every receptor here comes from a human donor with ulcerative colitis or Crohn's disease, or a healthy co-twin of an affected twin (not recorded which).

The chain recombines TRBV5-1 with TRBJ2-3. The CDR3 is made up of 15 amino acids. The germline CDR1 and CDR2 sequences are SGHRS and YFSETQ. The CDR3 region is CASSLGVSLTDTQYF. The complete variable domain, with remaining parts taken from reference TRBV5-1 and TRBJ2-3, reads KAGVTQTPRYLIKTRGQQVTLSCSPISGHRSVSWYQQTPGQGLQFLFEYFSETQRNKGNFPGRFSGRQFSNSRSEMNVSTLELGDSALYLCASSLGVSLTDTQYFGPGTRLTVL.

This chain uses TRBV29-1 with TRBJ1-2; TCRdb picks TRBD1, but there is no DNA to check that call. CDR1 is SQVTM and CDR2 is ANQGSEA in the germline V gene. This CDR3 is 14 amino acids long. This CDR3 is CSVGDRASNYGYTF.

The chain carries TRBV5-5 and TRBJ2-1; TCRdb's D call, TRBD2, is unchecked because there is no DNA. The CDR3 runs 18 residues. Germline V gives CDR1 SGHKS, CDR2 YYEKEE (reference sequence). CDR3 amino acids: CASSMIPGLAGGYDEQFF.